This T cell receptor (beta chain) was recorded in a study of cytomegalovirus exposure and HLA in healthy donors. PCR was performed using 60 Vbeta and 13 Jbeta primers. Profiling relied on immunoSEQ multiplex PCR, and the TCRdb table lists in-frame clones only, not all of them. The sample consists of about 160,000 clones, 65% to 80% of them appearing once. Sequenced sample: PBMCs. This TCR was sampled from a female donor in good health and CMV-seronegative.

Written as DNA, the CDR3 is TGCGCCAGCAGCTACGGACAGGGGAATAATTCACCCCTCCACTTT. It encodes CASSYGQGNNSPLHF. The V gene is TRBV5-1, the J gene TRBJ1-6; 9 bases map to TRBD1. The trim removed 3 bases at V and 5 bases at J, leaving 3 bases unmatched. From germline, CDR1 is SGHRS and CDR2 YFSETQ. The CDR3 has 15 residues.